Listed below are T cell receptor beta chains from one sample, sequenced in a study of Ad26.COV2.S vaccination and SARS-CoV-2 variants. TCRdb's copy holds only in-frame clones and misses some; the assay was immunoSEQ multiplex PCR. In the table there are 300,000 to 350,000 clones, approximately 90% of which are singletons. The sequences come from peripheral blood, collected in a trial of Ad26.COV2.S vaccine versus placebo. The receptors were gathered from a person between 18 and 65 years old who received the Ad26.COV2.S COVID-19 vaccine or a placebo. The CDR3 runs from the conserved cysteine through the conserved F or W. Fields, in order: V gene, D gene, clone size, J gene, CDR3 protein, CDR3 DNA. A D gene is named only where the DNA matches it firmly. A clone size is listed for some rows: how often the clone was seen (once, few, many), or a class if it is expanded.

>TRBV9|-|few|TRBJ1-1
CASSVGVWGIDTEAFF
TGTGCCAGCAGCGTAGGGGTTTGGGGTATCGACACTGAAGCTTTCTTT
>TRBV28|-|-|TRBJ1-2
CASSLSGTVNYGYTF
TGTGCCAGCAGTTTGTCGGGGACGGTGAACTATGGCTACACCTTC
>TRBV9|-|-|TRBJ2-1
CASSFSDSYNEQFF
TGTGCCAGCAGCTTTTCGGACTCGTACAATGAGCAGTTCTTC
>TRBV7-9|-|-|TRBJ2-4
CASSPMDGKNIQYF
TGTGCCAGCAGCCCGATGGACGGCAAAAACATTCAGTACTTC
>TRBV5-8|-|once|TRBJ2-5
CASSPWAGMETQYF
TGTGCCAGCAGCCCCTGGGCAGGGATGGAGACCCAGTACTTC
>TRBV29-1|TRBD2|-|TRBJ2-1
CSVERAGGRTSYNEQFF
TGCAGCGTTGAAAGGGCGGGAGGACGGACCTCCTACAATGAGCAGTTCTTC
>TRBV18|-|-|TRBJ2-2
CASSRDRLNTGELFF
TGTGCCAGCTCGCGGGACAGACTGAACACCGGGGAGCTGTTTTTT
>TRBV7-9|TRBD1|-|TRBJ2-3
CASTAGTGGPNTQYF
TGTGCCAGCACCGCCGGGACAGGGGGTCCCAATACGCAGTATTTT
>TRBV4-1|-|-|TRBJ1-2
CASSQDRQEFYGYTF
TGCGCCAGCAGCCAAGATCGGCAGGAATTCTATGGCTACACCTTC
>TRBV2|-|-|TRBJ2-7
CASIGGSYEQYF
TGTGCCAGCATAGGGGGTTCCTACGAGCAGTACTTC
>TRBV3-1/TRBV3-2|-|-|TRBJ2-7
CASSQGPSGSSYEQYF
TGTGCCAGCAGCCAAGGTCCCTCAGGCAGCTCCTACGAGCAGTACTTC
>TRBV13|-|-|TRBJ2-2
CASSFTGESGELFF
TGTGCCAGCAGCTTCACGGGAGAGTCTGGGGAGCTGTTTTTT
>TRBV29-1|-|once|TRBJ1-1
CSVQGEDTEAFF
TGCAGCGTCCAAGGGGAAGACACTGAAGCTTTCTTT
>TRBV11-3|-|-|TRBJ2-7
CASSPLGGYEQYF
TGTGCCAGCAGCCCCCTCGGCGGTTACGAGCAGTACTTC
>TRBV19|-|-|TRBJ1-5
CASSIGSGIETQHF
TGTGCCAGTAGTATAGGGTCCGGGATTGAGACCCAGCATTTT
>TRBV6-5|-|-|TRBJ1-5
CASSYGGTEQPQHF
TGTGCCAGCAGTTACGGGGGGACCGAACAGCCCCAGCATTTT
>TRBV7-2|TRBD2|-|TRBJ2-3
CASASGGPSTDTQYF
TGTGCCAGCGCTAGCGGGGGGCCTAGCACAGATACGCAGTATTTT
>TRBV18|-|-|TRBJ2-2
CASSPRPGEGGELFF
TGTGCCAGCTCACCACGGCCGGGCGAGGGCGGGGAGCTGTTTTTT
>TRBV4-2|-|few|TRBJ2-1
CASSQVEGSYNEQFF
TGTGCCAGCAGCCAAGTTGAGGGATCCTACAATGAGCAGTTCTTC
>TRBV5-5|-|once|TRBJ2-7
CASSLVGSAGLSYEQYF
TGTGCCAGCAGCTTGGTAGGTTCGGCAGGACTATCCTACGAGCAGTACTTC
>TRBV5-4|-|-|TRBJ1-1
CASSLDLGGQGCLF
TGTGCCAGCAGCTTGGATTTGGGTGGGCAGGGGTGTCTCTTT
>TRBV7-2|-|-|TRBJ2-1
CASSLGQNYNEQFF
TGTGCCAGCAGCTTAGGACAAAACTACAATGAGCAGTTCTTC
>TRBV7-2|-|once|TRBJ1-3
CASSSGSSGNTIYF
TGTGCCAGCAGCTCGGGCAGCTCTGGAAACACCATATATTTT
>TRBV5-1|TRBD2|-|TRBJ2-3
CASSYLAGGSADTQYF
TGCGCCAGCAGCTACCTAGCGGGGGGGAGCGCAGATACGCAGTATTTT
>TRBV15|-|-|TRBJ1-2
CATSRDRGAQHYGYTF
TGTGCCACCAGCAGAGATCGGGGGGCGCAACACTATGGCTACACCTTC
>TRBV7-2|-|once|TRBJ1-2
CASSQANYGYTF
TGTGCCAGCAGTCAGGCTAACTATGGCTACACCTTC
>TRBV2|-|-|TRBJ1-4
CASSGEYSEKLFF
TGTGCCAGCAGTGGGGAGTATAGCGAAAAACTGTTTTTT
>TRBV12-5|-|once|TRBJ2-2
CASGLDSYTGELFF
TGTGCTAGTGGTTTGGACAGCTACACCGGGGAGCTGTTTTTT
>TRBV14|-|-|TRBJ2-3
CASSQDPDYRSTDTQYF
TGTGCCAGCAGCCAAGATCCGGACTATCGAAGCACAGATACGCAGTATTTT
>TRBV24-1|TRBD1|-|TRBJ2-1
CATSPGQGYYNEQFF
TGTGCCACCAGTCCTGGACAGGGATACTACAATGAGCAGTTCTTC
>TRBV19|TRBD1|-|TRBJ1-1
CASSIRTGVRTEAFF
TGTGCCAGTAGTATTCGGACAGGGGTTCGGACTGAAGCTTTCTTT
>TRBV19|-|-|TRBJ2-3
CASSIPGGTDTQYF
TGTGCCAGTAGTATCCCCGGGGGCACAGATACGCAGTATTTT
>TRBV7-9|TRBD1|-|TRBJ2-2
CATNLEWSQGAYTGELFF
TGTGCCACCAACTTAGAATGGTCCCAGGGGGCTTACACCGGGGAGCTGTTTTTT
>TRBV30|-|-|TRBJ2-7
CAWSVQAYEQYF
TGTGCCTGGAGTGTACAGGCCTACGAGCAGTACTTC
>TRBV2|TRBD1|few|TRBJ1-2
CASSGDSRNYGYTF
TGTGCCAGCAGCGGGGACAGCCGTAACTATGGCTACACCTTC
>TRBV7-9|TRBD1|once|TRBJ1-3
CASSLVGTGRAGNTIYF
TGTGCCAGCAGCTTAGTCGGGACAGGGAGAGCTGGAAACACCATATATTTT
>TRBV19|TRBD1|-|TRBJ1-2
CASSNRGTNYGYTF
TGTGCCAGTAGTAACAGGGGAACTAACTATGGCTACACCTTC
>TRBV3-1/TRBV3-2|-|-|TRBJ2-5
CASSQDGLAEETQYF
TGTGCCAGCAGCCAAGACGGGTTAGCGGAAGAGACCCAGTACTTC
>TRBV10-1|-|once|TRBJ2-1
CASSERLAILHNEQFF
TGCGCCAGCAGTGAGAGGTTAGCAATACTTCACAATGAGCAGTTCTTC
>TRBV6-5|TRBD2|-|TRBJ2-3
CASSSTSGSTDTQYF
TGTGCCAGCAGCTCCACTAGCGGTAGCACAGATACGCAGTATTTT
>TRBV30|TRBD2|many|TRBJ2-2
CAWSVLAGDTGELFF
TGTGCCTGGAGTGTACTAGCGGGAGACACCGGGGAGCTGTTTTTT
>TRBV27|-|-|TRBJ2-7
CASSLGSTYEQYF
TGTGCCAGCAGCCTTGGGAGCACCTACGAGCAGTACTTC
>TRBV3-1/TRBV3-2|-|-|TRBJ1-4
CASSQDRPEKLFF
TGTGCCAGCAGCCAAGATCGGCCTGAAAAACTGTTTTTT
>TRBV28|-|-|TRBJ2-7
CASSPLGLTSYEQYF
TGTGCCAGCAGTCCCTTGGGACTGACCTCCTACGAGCAGTACTTC
>TRBV5-8|TRBD2|-|TRBJ2-3
CASSSGTSGRKPDTQYF
TGTGCCAGCAGCTCCGGGACTAGCGGGAGAAAACCAGATACGCAGTATTTT
>TRBV27|TRBD1|once|TRBJ2-7
CASSLRQGLGEQYF
TGTGCCAGCAGTTTAAGACAGGGGTTGGGAGAGCAGTACTTC
>TRBV15|-|-|TRBJ1-6
CATSSGGDNSPLHF
TGTGCCACCAGCAGCGGTGGGGATAATTCACCCCTCCACTTT
>TRBV19|TRBD1|-|TRBJ1-4
CASSRTGREKLFF
TGTGCCAGTAGTAGGACAGGAAGAGAAAAACTGTTTTTT
>TRBV5-1|TRBD1|-|TRBJ2-5
CASSLDRGYQETQYF
TGCGCCAGCAGCTTGGACAGGGGGTACCAAGAGACCCAGTACTTC
>TRBV6-1|-|-|TRBJ1-5
CASSEVPLLNQPQHF
TGTGCCAGCAGTGAAGTCCCGCTTCTCAATCAGCCCCAGCATTTT